One T cell receptor (beta chain) is described in this entry. Profiling relied on immunoSEQ multiplex PCR, and the TCRdb table lists in-frame clones only, not all of them. The sample records about 120,000 clones, roughly 83% being singletons. The data belong to a study of blood T cell repertoires in COVID-19. Trimming shortened V by 4 bases and J by 2 bases, and 14 bases separated the two germline ends. Germline V CDR1 and CDR2: KGHSY, FQNENV. This CDR3 is built from 15 residues. The V and J genes are TRBV16 and TRBJ1-1, with a weak D call TRBD1 (5 bases). This receptor was obtained from a middle-aged man with active or convalescent COVID-19. What was sequenced was peripheral blood. CDR3 in amino acids: CASSPPGGRNTEAFF. The CDR3 DNA reads as TGTGCCAGCAGCCCCCCCGGGGGTCGAAACACTGAAGCTTTCTTT.